This T cell receptor beta chain was identified during a study of blood T cell repertoires in COVID-19. Germline lookup yields CDR1 MDHEN and CDR2 SYDVKM. CDR3 length: 13 residues. Trimming removed 10 bases from V and 2 bases from J, with 14 bases in between. The assay was immunoSEQ multiplex PCR, and TCRdb's table has in-frame clones only and misses some. The repertoire holds a few hundred thousand clones, 80% to 85% seen once, with 15% to 20% in the top ten. The TCR was taken from a man in his thirties or forties with active or convalescent COVID-19. The sequenced sample consisted of peripheral blood. The V call is TRBV28, the J call TRBJ1-1, with no clear D. The CDR3 nucleotides read TGTGCCACCGTTTTGAGAGCCAACACTGAAGCTTTCTTT. Translating gives CATVLRANTEAFF.